This T cell receptor beta chain came from a study of beta chain features in type 1 diabetes. Study information: Patient and healthy donor groups were alike in age, gender and cell yields.

General study findings and limits: Compared with healthy donors, patients appeared to share more similar naive, central memory and regulatory TCRB repertoires. Among all four CD4+ subsets, Type 1 diabetes patients had TCRB CDR3s that were moderately but significantly shorter.

CDR3 length: 14 amino acids. V lost 5 bases, J lost 8 bases, and 16 bases lay in between. Looked up from germline, CDR1 is PRHDT and CDR2 is FYEKMQ (reference sequence). This clone has just a few counts. Its specificity is unknown. Cells sorted by CD45RO/CCR7/CD25/CD127/CD95/CD27 comprised CD4+ naive, central memory, regulatory and stem cell-like memory cells. Expressed TCRB transcripts were sequenced, since all the RNA that had been isolated was reverse transcribed. The method was immunoSEQ multiplex PCR; TCRdb's version includes in-frame clones alone and lacks a portion of them. The profile covers hundreds of thousands of clones, with about 14% appearing a single time and approximately 0.039% taken by the ten largest.

The receptor comes from a man between 18 and 35 years old with type 1 diabetes. Sequencing used naive CD4+ T cells from blood. This chain connects TRBV13 to TRBJ2-1, with D perhaps matching TRBD1 (5 bases). This CDR3 is CASSPPTRADEQFF. The CDR3 region has the DNA TGTGCCAGCAGCCCCCCTACCAGGGCCGATGAGCAGTTCTTC.